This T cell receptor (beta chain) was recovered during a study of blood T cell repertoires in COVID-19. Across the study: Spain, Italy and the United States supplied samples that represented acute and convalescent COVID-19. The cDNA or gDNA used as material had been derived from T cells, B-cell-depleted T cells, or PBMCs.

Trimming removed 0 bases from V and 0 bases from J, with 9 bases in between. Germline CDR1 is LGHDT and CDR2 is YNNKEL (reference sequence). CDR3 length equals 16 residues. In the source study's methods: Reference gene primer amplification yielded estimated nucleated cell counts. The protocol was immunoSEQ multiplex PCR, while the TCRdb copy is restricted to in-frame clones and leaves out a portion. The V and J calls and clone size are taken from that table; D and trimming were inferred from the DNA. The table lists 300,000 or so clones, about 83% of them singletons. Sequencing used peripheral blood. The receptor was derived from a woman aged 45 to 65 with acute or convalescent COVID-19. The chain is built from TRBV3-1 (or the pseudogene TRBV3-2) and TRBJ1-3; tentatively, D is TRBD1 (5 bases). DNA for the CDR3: TGTGCCAGCAGCCAAGAGGGGACTAACTCTGGAAACACCATATATTTT. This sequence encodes CASSQEGTNSGNTIYF.